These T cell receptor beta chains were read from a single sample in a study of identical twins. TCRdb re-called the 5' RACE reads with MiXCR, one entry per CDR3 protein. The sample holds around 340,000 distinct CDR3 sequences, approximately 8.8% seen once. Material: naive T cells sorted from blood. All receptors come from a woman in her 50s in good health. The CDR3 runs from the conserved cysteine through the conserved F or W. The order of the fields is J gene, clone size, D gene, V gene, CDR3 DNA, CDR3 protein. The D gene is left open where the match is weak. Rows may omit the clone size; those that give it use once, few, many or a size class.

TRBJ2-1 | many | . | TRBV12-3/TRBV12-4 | TGTGCCAGCAGGGCCAGGGGTGGGGCAAGCTCCTACAATGAGCAGTTCTTC | CASRARGGASSYNEQFF
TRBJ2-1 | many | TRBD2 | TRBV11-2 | TGTGCCAGCAGCTCCGGGGGGTTGAGGCAGTTCTTC | CASSSGGLRQFF
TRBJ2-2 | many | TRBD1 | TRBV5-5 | TGTGCCAGCAGCTTACTCGGGACAGGGAACACCGGGGAGCTGTTTTTT | CASSLLGTGNTGELFF
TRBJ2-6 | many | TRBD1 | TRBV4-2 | TGTGCCAGCAGCCAAGAAGCAGGGGGTCTCTCTGGGGCCAACGTCCTGACTTTC | CASSQEAGGLSGANVLTF
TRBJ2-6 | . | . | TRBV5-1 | TGCGCCAGCAGCTTGGGACGACCGTACTCTGGGGCCAACGTCCTGACTTTC | CASSLGRPYSGANVLTF
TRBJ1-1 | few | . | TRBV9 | TGTGCCAGCAGCGAGGGGGGGGGCTGGACTGAAGCTTTCTTT | CASSEGGGWTEAFF
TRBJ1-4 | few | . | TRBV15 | TGTGCCACCAGCAGATCGGAGGAAAAACTGTTTTTT | CATSRSEEKLFF
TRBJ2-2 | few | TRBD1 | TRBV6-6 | TGTGCCAGCAGTCCCGGGACAGGGGACACCGGGGAGCTGTTTTTT | CASSPGTGDTGELFF
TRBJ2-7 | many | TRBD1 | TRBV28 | TGTGCCAGCAGGGACAGACAGGGGGCCCTCAGCGAGCAGTACTTC | CASRDRQGALSEQYF
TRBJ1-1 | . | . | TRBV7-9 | TGTGCCAGCTGCCCGCAGGGTTGGACTGAAGCTTTCTTT | CASCPQGWTEAFF
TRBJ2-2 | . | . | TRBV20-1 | TGCAGTGCTTTCCGGGCTCTCCCCGGGGAGCTGTTTTTT | CSAFRALPGELFF
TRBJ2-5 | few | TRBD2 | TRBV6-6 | TGTGCCAGCACCGGAGGACTAGCGGGAAACCAAGAGACCCAGTACTTC | CASTGGLAGNQETQYF
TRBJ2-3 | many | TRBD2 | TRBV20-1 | TGCAGTGCCAGACTAGCGGGACCAGATACGCAGTATTTT | CSARLAGPDTQYF
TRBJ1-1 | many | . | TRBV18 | TGTGCCAGCTCACCGTGGCAGCTGAACACTGAAGCTTTCTTT | CASSPWQLNTEAFF
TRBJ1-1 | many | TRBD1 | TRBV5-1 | TGCGCCAGCAGCACACGGACAGGGAAGAACACTGAAGCTTTCTTT | CASSTRTGKNTEAFF
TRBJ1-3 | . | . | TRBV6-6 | TGTGCCAGCACCCGACAGTCTGGAAACACCATATATTTT | CASTRQSGNTIYF
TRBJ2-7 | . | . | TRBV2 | TGTGCCAGCACCGGGACGGCCCACTACGAGCAGTACTTC | CASTGTAHYEQYF
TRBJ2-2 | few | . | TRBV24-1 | TGTGCCACCAGGGCCCCCCTGAACACCGGGGAGCTGTTTTTT | CATRAPLNTGELFF
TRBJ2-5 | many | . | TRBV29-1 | TGCAGCGTTGGACGAAGAGGGGGGCTGGAAGAGACCCAGTACTTC | CSVGRRGGLEETQYF
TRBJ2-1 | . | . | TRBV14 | TGTGCCAGCAGCCCGTCTTCGGGAGCGCTCTACAATGAGCAGTTCTTC | CASSPSSGALYNEQFF
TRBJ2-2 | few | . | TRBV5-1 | TGCGCCAGCAGCTTGGCCTCGACCGCGGAGCTGTTTTTT | CASSLASTAELFF